The clone carrying this T cell receptor beta chain appeared a few times. Antigen specificity is unknown. The sample belongs to a study of post-analysis software for immune sequencing data. Study at large: Relapsing-remitting, secondary progressive and progressive-relapsing forms of multiple sclerosis all featured among disease courses.

Researchers reported that TCR beta cDNA libraries carried unique molecular identifiers. Once roughly 0.85 to 11 million T cells were used, a few hundred thousand cDNA molecules resulted. TCRdb recomputed calls from the PCR reads with MiXCR, one row per CDR3 protein. Here the sample spans hundreds of thousands of distinct CDR3 sequences, approximately 30% being singletons. The V gene lost 0 bases and the J gene lost 5 bases, with 20 bases spanning the gap. The germline V gene has CDR1 SGHRS and CDR2 YFSETQ. The CDR3 consists of 17 residues. Study results and caveats: Batch-matched samples strongly co-clustered by F measure. A significant reduction in normalized Chao1 diversity was observed in multiple sclerosis patients versus controls. Comparison of patients with controls showed five TRBV segments more frequent in patients, TRBV5-6, TRBV5-1 and TRBV20-1 among them.

This sequence was found in a girl aged 5-17 years with multiple sclerosis. The specimen sequenced was blood. The V gene is TRBV5-1, the J gene TRBJ2-5; possible D gene TRBD1, 6 bases. CDR3 sequence: CASSLASTGLAGETQYF. In DNA form, the CDR3 reads TGCGCCAGCAGCTTGGCCTCGACAGGCCTGGCTGGGGAGACCCAGTACTTC.